This TCR beta chain emerged from a study of shared clonotypes between healthy human individuals. This CDR3 has 15 residues. V gave up 3 bases and J gave up 1 base, with 10 bases separating them. The V gene's germline CDR1 is MDHEN and CDR2 SYDVKM. Whole-study results and caveats: Relative to memory subsets, naive subsets generally showed larger estimated richness. With few donors, the genetic and exposure-history diversity represented was limited.

About 30,000 T cell genomes, or 200 ng DNA, went into the sorted-subset replicate PCRs. Method: immunoSEQ multiplex PCR; TCRdb's copy keeps in-frame clones and lacks some. The table has over a million clones, approximately 96% seen once. A note on this clone: What it binds is unknown.

Specimen: naive CD4+ T cells sorted from blood. Subset indicated: CD45RA+ positively selected. V usage is TRBV28 and J usage is TRBJ2-1; D is unclear. The TCR originated in a man in his thirties or forties in good health. The CDR3 coding sequence is TGTGCCAGCAGTTTGAACCCCACTTCCTACAATGAGCAGTTCTTC. This encodes CASSLNPTSYNEQFF.